Following are 18 T cell receptor beta chains from one sample sequenced in a study of identifying expanded T cells in peripheral blood. Profiling relied on immunoSEQ multiplex PCR, and the TCRdb table lists in-frame clones only, not all of them. The repertoire consists of approximately 75,000 clones, with almost 90% occurring once and the leading ten covering more than 3%. Material for sequencing was blood. These receptors all stem from a person aged 18-70 years in good health.

The rearrangement uses TRBV4-1 and TRBJ2-7, with TRBD2 matching 9 bases. The V gene end was trimmed by 1 base and the J gene end by 3 bases; junction bases not matched to a gene: 7. The germline V gene encodes CDR1 MGHRA and CDR2 YSYEKL. The CDR3 is 16 residues long. CDR3 sequence (DNA): TGCGCCAGCAGCCAAGGTAGACTAGCGGATGACTACGAGCAGTACTTC. Protein: CASSQGRLADDYEQYF.

This rearrangement joins TRBV19 to TRBJ2-5, with 7 bases identical to TRBD2. Germline CDR1 LNHDA, CDR2 SQIVND (reference sequence). The V segment lost 10 bases and the J segment 4 bases; nucleotides outside the gene matches: 9. The CDR3 covers 13 residues. CDR3 region: CATQRGDTETQYF. The CDR3 DNA sequence: TGTGCCACACAGCGGGGAGACACAGAGACCCAGTACTTC. The complete variable domain, with remaining parts taken from reference TRBV19 and TRBJ2-5, reads DGGITQSPKYLFRKEGQNVTLSCEQNLNHDAMYWYRQDPGQGLRLIYYSQIVNDFQKGDIAEGYSVSREKKESFPLTVTSAQKNPTAFYLCATQRGDTETQYFGPGTRLLVL.

The genes are TRBV29-1 and TRBJ1-2; D is undetermined. Germline V gives CDR1 SQVTM, CDR2 ANQGSEA. Trimming removed 5 bases from V and 3 bases from J, with 13 bases in between. The CDR3 extends over 13 amino acids. The CDR3, as DNA: TGCAGCGTTCAGATGGCCAGGTACTATGGCTACACCTTC. It specifies CSVQMARYYGYTF.

This chain joins TRBV4-3 and TRBJ2-4; maybe TRBD1 (6 bases). There are 17 residues in the CDR3. Per germline, CDR1 LGHNA and CDR2 YSLEER. V was cut by 4 bases and J by 1 base, with 17 bases left in between. CDR3 residues: CASSPTAGVLAKNIQYF. The CDR3 DNA reads as TGCGCCAGCAGCCCGACCGCAGGGGTTTTGGCCAAAAACATTCAGTACTTC.

J is TRBJ2-3 and V is TRBV6-6, with 15 bases identical to TRBD2. The CDR3 extends over 16 amino acids. The J segment lost 8 bases and the V segment lost 10 bases, leaving 13 bases of the junction unmatched. The germline V gene encodes CDR1 MNHNY and CDR2 SVGAGI (reference sequence). The CDR3 DNA reads TGTGCCACCGACGGGACTAGCGGGGGGAGTCAGGTTACGCAGTATTTT. Amino acids: CATDGTSGGSQVTQYF.

This sequence joins TRBV4-3 and TRBJ1-1, with 7 bases matching TRBD1. This CDR3 has 16 residues. Trimming at V came to 0 bases and at J to 2 bases, leaving 6 bases not matched to a gene. Per germline, CDR1 LGHNA and CDR2 YSLEER. The CDR3 bases are TGCGCCAGCAGCCAAGAGGTAGGGGGCTACAACACTGAAGCTTTCTTT. This codes for CASSQEVGGYNTEAFF.

A remark on this clone: The sample has other DNA sequences that encode this CDR3 too. V is TRBV5-4 and J is TRBJ1-1; D is ambiguous. CDR1 is SGHNT and CDR2 is YYREEE in the germline V gene (reference sequence). The V gene lost 4 bases and the J gene lost 1 base, with 8 bases spanning the gap. The CDR3 has 13 residues. CDR3 loop: CASSLGPNTEAFF. In DNA form, the CDR3 reads TGTGCCAGCAGCCTTGGCCCGAACACTGAAGCTTTCTTT.

The chain uses TRBV11-2 and TRBJ2-7; D unresolved. The CDR3 has 10 residues. Germline loops: CDR1 SGHAT, CDR2 FQNNGV. Trimming left V 5 bases short and J 12 bases short, with 11 bases between. This CDR3 reads CASSQNIPYF. As DNA, the CDR3 is TGTGCCAGCAGCCAAAACATCCCGTACTTC.

This chain uses TRBV4-1 with TRBJ2-2, with D unresolved. There are 15 residues in the CDR3. Germline loops: CDR1 MGHRA, CDR2 YSYEKL. With 2 bases removed from V and 0 bases from J, the gap between germline ends came to 7 bases. DNA for the CDR3: TGCGCCAGCAGCCAACGAAAGACGAACACCGGGGAGCTGTTTTTT. It codes for CASSQRKTNTGELFF.

The chain carries TRBV19 and TRBJ2-7; 7 nucleotides agree with TRBD2. The V gene's germline CDR1 is LNHDA and CDR2 SQIVND (reference sequence). V was pared by 4 bases and J by 6 bases, with 12 bases of the junction left unmatched. This CDR3 spans 15 amino acids. The CDR3 bases are TGTGCCAGTAGTACCCTAGCGGACGGGTCCACCGAGCAGTACTTC. Amino acid sequence: CASSTLADGSTEQYF.

This chain uses TRBV6-5 with TRBJ1-1; D is undetermined. CDR1 and CDR2 from the germline V gene are MNHEY and SVGAGI. The CDR3 covers 13 residues. The V and J ends lost 2 bases and 1 base respectively, with 5 bases between them. This CDR3 reads CASSYGPNTEAFF. The CDR3 DNA reads as TGTGCCAGCAGTTACGGGCCGAACACTGAAGCTTTCTTT.

This rearrangement joins TRBV5-6 to TRBJ1-4; no firm D call. The germline V gene has CDR1 SGHDT and CDR2 YYEEEE. This CDR3 spans 13 amino acids. Trimming removed 1 base at V and 8 bases at J, with 9 bases between. The CDR3 region is CASSLLPGEKLFF. CDR3 nucleotide sequence: TGTGCCAGCAGCTTGTTGCCAGGAGAAAAACTGTTTTTT.

V usage is TRBV6-5 and J usage is TRBJ2-7, with TRBD2 as a possible D gene (6 bases). V was clipped by 0 bases and J by 3 bases, with 15 bases between them. This CDR3 spans 16 amino acids. Germline V gives CDR1 MNHEY, CDR2 SVGAGI. CDR3 DNA: TGTGCCAGCAGTTACTCGCAAAGCCCAGCGGGCTACGAGCAGTACTTC. It yields the protein CASSYSQSPAGYEQYF.

J is TRBJ1-2 and V is TRBV2; tentatively, D is TRBD1 (6 bases). The CDR3 sequence is 14 residues long. The germline V gene has CDR1 SNHLY and CDR2 FYNNEI. The V end lost 5 bases, the J end lost 3 bases, and 13 bases lay between the germline ends. Here the CDR3 reads CASSNRRGDYGYTF. Here the CDR3 DNA reads TGTGCCAGCAGTAATCGGAGGGGGGACTATGGCTACACCTTC.

The table lists this clone with a count of one. V and J are TRBV11-2 and TRBJ2-5; D unresolved. V was shortened by 1 base and J by 5 bases, with 11 bases between the two germline ends. CDR3 length: 14 residues. Germline lookup yields CDR1 SGHAT and CDR2 FQNNGV. The CDR3 nucleotides are TGTGCCAGCAGCTTAGGGTGGCGGTTGGAGACCCAGTACTTC. This gives the protein CASSLGWRLETQYF. The complete variable domain, with remaining parts taken from reference TRBV11-2 and TRBJ2-5, reads EAGVAQSPRYKIIEKRQSVAFWCNPISGHATLYWYQQILGQGPKLLIQFQNNGVVDDSQLPKDRFSAERLKGVDSTLKIQPAKLEDSAVYLCASSLGWRLETQYFGPGTRLLVL.

The chain links TRBV7-2 to TRBJ2-5, with D tentatively TRBD2 (5 bases). Germline loops: CDR1 SGHTA, CDR2 FQGNSA. The CDR3 totals 14 residues. V lost 3 bases and J 5 bases, leaving 13 bases between the germline ends. CDR3 sequence reads: CASSFLASRETQYF. The CDR3, as DNA: TGTGCCAGCAGCTTTCTCGCTAGCCGGGAGACCCAGTACTTC.

V gene TRBV7-8 combines with J gene TRBJ2-7; 11 bases fit TRBD1. Germline V gene lookup returns CDR1 SGHVS and CDR2 FQNEAQ. Trimming removed 1 base from V and 3 bases from J; junction bases left unmatched: 5. The CDR3 covers 16 residues. CDR3 protein: CASSLDSGTGGYEQYF. For the CDR3, the DNA is TGTGCCAGCAGCTTAGACTCCGGGACAGGGGGCTACGAGCAGTACTTC.

The rearrangement links TRBV28 to TRBJ1-2; no firm D call. In germline, CDR1 is MDHEN, CDR2 SYDVKM. Trimming removed 1 base from V and 5 bases from J, with 11 bases in between. The CDR3 sequence is 14 residues long. CDR3 amino acids: CASSLSRGGYGYTF. Here the CDR3 DNA reads TGTGCCAGCAGTTTATCTCGGGGAGGATATGGCTACACCTTC.